This TCR beta chain derives from a study of cytomegalovirus exposure and HLA in healthy donors. The wider study: According to later analysis, the same platform produced the 120 validation and approximately 700 first-cohort repertoires.

Libraries were prepared by immunoSEQ multiplex PCR; TCRdb keeps only in-frame clonotypes and omits some of them. The sample carries about 56,000 clones, 93% recorded once. This CDR3 contains 14 residues. V dropped 4 bases and J dropped 13 bases, with 19 bases sitting between them. The germline V gene encodes CDR1 SEHNR and CDR2 FQNEAQ (reference sequence). The J gene is TRBJ2-2, the V gene TRBV7-9; D is uncertain. The TCR sequence derives from a young woman in good health and CMV-seropositive. What was sequenced was PBMCs. The DNA of the CDR3 is TGTGCCAGCAGCTCCCAGTTTTCGCCTCTTTCGCTGTTTTTT. Translating gives CASSSQFSPLSLFF.